This is a list of T cell receptor beta chains from one sample in a study of blood T cell repertoires in COVID-19. The table came from immunoSEQ multiplex PCR; TCRdb's copy has only in-frame clones and leaves some out. The data show about 150,000 clones, roughly nine tenths seen once. The sequenced sample consisted of peripheral blood. The receptors derive from a man between 50 and 59 years old with acute or convalescent COVID-19. Each CDR3 is given with its conserved first and last residue. Each record gives: clone size, J gene, V gene, CDR3 length, D gene, CDR3 protein, CDR3 DNA. D genes are given only for firm matches. Expanded clones are given a class, and other clones once, few, many or no size at all.

>.|TRBJ2-5|TRBV2|15|TRBD2
CASTKNGLAEETQYF
TGTGCCAGCACGAAAAACGGACTAGCAGAAGAGACCCAGTACTTC
>.|TRBJ1-6|TRBV4-2|15|TRBD1
CASSRSGTGESPLHF
TGTGCCAGCAGCCGTTCGGGGACAGGGGAATCACCCCTCCACTTT
>.|TRBJ2-3|TRBV24-1|17|.
CATSDLISQGSTDTQYF
TGTGCCACCAGTGATTTGATTTCCCAGGGCAGCACAGATACGCAGTATTTT
>.|TRBJ2-4|TRBV9|15|TRBD1
CASSGLGQGRNIQYF
TGTGCCAGCAGCGGCTTGGGACAGGGGCGAAACATTCAGTACTTC
>.|TRBJ2-1|TRBV7-8|13|.
CASSQGSYNEQFF
TGTGCCAGCAGCCAGGGGTCCTACAATGAGCAGTTCTTC
>.|TRBJ1-2|TRBV6-5|14|.
CASSINRDHYGYTF
TGTGCCAGCAGTATAAACAGGGATCACTATGGCTACACCTTC
>.|TRBJ1-5|TRBV4-1|16|.
CASSQERGMSNQPQHF
TGCGCCAGCAGCCAAGAGCGGGGAATGAGCAATCAGCCCCAGCATTTT
>.|TRBJ2-2|TRBV19|11|.
CASSWPGELFF
TGTGCCAGTAGTTGGCCCGGGGAGCTGTTTTTT
>few|TRBJ2-2|TRBV24-1|16|TRBD1
CATSDLRRTGAGELFF
TGTGCCACCAGTGATTTGAGACGGACAGGGGCCGGGGAGCTGTTTTTT
>.|TRBJ1-1|TRBV6-6|12|.
CASSPPDTEAFF
TGTGCCAGCAGCCCCCCTGACACTGAAGCTTTCTTT
>.|TRBJ1-5|TRBV6-6|16|.
CASSYDSWRNNQPQHF
TGTGCCAGCAGTTACGACTCATGGCGAAACAATCAGCCCCAGCATTTT
>.|TRBJ1-3|TRBV9|15|.
CASSLLGDSGNTIYF
TGTGCCAGCAGCTTATTAGGGGACTCTGGAAACACCATATATTTT
>.|TRBJ2-2|TRBV7-9|15|TRBD1
CASSPGDRATGELFF
TGTGCCAGCAGCCCCGGCGACAGGGCCACCGGGGAGCTGTTTTTT
>once|TRBJ1-5|TRBV19|13|.
CASTTGNNQPQHF
TGTGCCAGTACCACGGGGAACAATCAGCCCCAGCATTTT
>few|TRBJ1-2|TRBV28|14|.
CASRYRGGAYGYTF
TGTGCCAGCAGATATAGGGGAGGCGCCTATGGCTACACCTTC
>once|TRBJ1-2|TRBV6-5|13|TRBD1
CASSYTGGSGYTF
TGTGCCAGCAGTTATACAGGGGGCTCGGGCTACACCTTC
>.|TRBJ1-1|TRBV15|14|.
CATSRDLGESEAFF
TGTGCCACCAGCAGAGATTTGGGAGAGTCTGAAGCTTTCTTT
>.|TRBJ1-5|TRBV9|13|.
CASSVDPGQPQHF
TGTGCCAGCAGCGTAGATCCGGGTCAGCCCCAGCATTTT
>.|TRBJ1-1|TRBV19|14|TRBD1
CASSIEGAATEAFF
TGTGCCAGTAGTATTGAGGGGGCGGCCACTGAAGCTTTCTTT
>.|TRBJ1-2|TRBV5-4|14|.
CASSPRWSSYGYTF
TGTGCCAGCAGCCCTCGGTGGTCTAGCTATGGCTACACCTTC
>.|TRBJ2-1|TRBV19|14|TRBD2
CASSILAGEDEQFF
TGTGCCAGTAGTATCCTAGCGGGAGAGGATGAGCAGTTCTTC
>.|TRBJ1-6|TRBV30|14|TRBD1
CAWSVQGGNSPLHF
TGTGCCTGGAGTGTACAGGGGGGGAATTCACCCCTCCACTTT
>.|TRBJ2-2|TRBV7-3|16|.
CASSPPGLSNTGELFF
TGTGCCAGCAGCCCCCCGGGACTGAGTAACACCGGGGAGCTGTTTTTT
>.|TRBJ1-1|TRBV4-1|15|.
CASRLNTGMNTEAFF
TGCGCCAGCAGGCTAAATACAGGGATGAACACTGAAGCTTTCTTT